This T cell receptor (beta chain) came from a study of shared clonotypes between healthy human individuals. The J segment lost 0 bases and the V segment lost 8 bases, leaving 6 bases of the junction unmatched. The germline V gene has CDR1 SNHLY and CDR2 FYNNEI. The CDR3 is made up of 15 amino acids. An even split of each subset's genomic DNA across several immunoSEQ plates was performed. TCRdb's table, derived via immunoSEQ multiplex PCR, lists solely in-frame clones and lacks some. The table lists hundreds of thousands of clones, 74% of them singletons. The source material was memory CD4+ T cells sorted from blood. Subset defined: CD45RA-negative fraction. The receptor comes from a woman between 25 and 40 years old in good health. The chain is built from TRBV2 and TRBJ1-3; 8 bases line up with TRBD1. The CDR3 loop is CASARQGISGNTIYF. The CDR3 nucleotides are TGTGCCAGCGCTCGACAGGGGATCTCTGGAAACACCATATATTTT.